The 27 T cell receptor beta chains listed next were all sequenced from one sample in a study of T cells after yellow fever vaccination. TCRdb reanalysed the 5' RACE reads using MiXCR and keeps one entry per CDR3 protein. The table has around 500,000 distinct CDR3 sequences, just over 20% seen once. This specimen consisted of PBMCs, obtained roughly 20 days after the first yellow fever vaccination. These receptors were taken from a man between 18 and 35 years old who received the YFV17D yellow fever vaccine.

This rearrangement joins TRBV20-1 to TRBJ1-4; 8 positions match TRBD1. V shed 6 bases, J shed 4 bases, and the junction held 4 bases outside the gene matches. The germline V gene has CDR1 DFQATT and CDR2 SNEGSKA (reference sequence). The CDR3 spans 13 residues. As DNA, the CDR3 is TGCAGTGCGAGTACAGGGGGTAATGAAAAACTGTTTTTT. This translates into CSASTGGNEKLFF.

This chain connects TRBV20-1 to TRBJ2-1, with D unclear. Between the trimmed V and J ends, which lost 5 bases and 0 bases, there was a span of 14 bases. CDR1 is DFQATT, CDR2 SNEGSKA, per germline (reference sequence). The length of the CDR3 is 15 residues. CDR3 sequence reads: CSACASESSYNEQFF. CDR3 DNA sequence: TGCAGTGCTTGTGCGAGCGAGAGCTCCTACAATGAGCAGTTCTTC.

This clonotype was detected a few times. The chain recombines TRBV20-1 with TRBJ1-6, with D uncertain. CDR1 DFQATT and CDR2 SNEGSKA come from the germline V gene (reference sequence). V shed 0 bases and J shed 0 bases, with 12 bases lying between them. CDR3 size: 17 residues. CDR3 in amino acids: CSARDTDSSSYNSPLHF. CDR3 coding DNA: TGCAGTGCTAGAGATACCGATTCAAGCTCCTATAATTCACCCCTCCACTTT.

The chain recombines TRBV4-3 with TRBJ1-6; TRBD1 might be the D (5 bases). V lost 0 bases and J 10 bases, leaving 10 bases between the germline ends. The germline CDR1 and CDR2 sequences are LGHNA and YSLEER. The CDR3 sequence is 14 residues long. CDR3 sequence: CASSQEGVYSPLHF. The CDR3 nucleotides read TGCGCCAGCAGCCAAGAAGGGGTCTACTCACCCCTCCACTTT.

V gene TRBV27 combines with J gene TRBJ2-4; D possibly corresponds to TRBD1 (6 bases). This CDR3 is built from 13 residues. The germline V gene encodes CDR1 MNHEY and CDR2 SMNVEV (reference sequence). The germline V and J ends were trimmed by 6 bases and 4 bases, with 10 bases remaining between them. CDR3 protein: CASRTDRKNIQYF. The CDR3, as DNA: TGTGCCAGCAGGACTGACAGGAAAAACATTCAGTACTTC.

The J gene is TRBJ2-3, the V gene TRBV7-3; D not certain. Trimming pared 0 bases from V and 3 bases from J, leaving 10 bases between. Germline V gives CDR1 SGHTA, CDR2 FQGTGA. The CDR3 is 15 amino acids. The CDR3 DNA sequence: TGTGCCAGCAGCTTAACCGCATTGGGTACAGATACGCAGTATTTT. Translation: CASSLTALGTDTQYF.

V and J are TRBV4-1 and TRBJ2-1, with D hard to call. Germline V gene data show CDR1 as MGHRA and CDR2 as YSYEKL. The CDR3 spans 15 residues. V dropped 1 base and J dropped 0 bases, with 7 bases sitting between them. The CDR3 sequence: CASSQGPRSYNEQFF. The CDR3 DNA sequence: TGCGCCAGCAGCCAAGGACCCCGCTCCTACAATGAGCAGTTCTTC.

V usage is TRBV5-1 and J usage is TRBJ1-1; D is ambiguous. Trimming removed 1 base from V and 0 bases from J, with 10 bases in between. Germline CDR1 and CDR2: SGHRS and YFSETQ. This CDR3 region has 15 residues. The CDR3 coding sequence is TGCGCCAGCAGCTTGTTGGGGATGATGAACACTGAAGCTTTCTTT. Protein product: CASSLLGMMNTEAFF.

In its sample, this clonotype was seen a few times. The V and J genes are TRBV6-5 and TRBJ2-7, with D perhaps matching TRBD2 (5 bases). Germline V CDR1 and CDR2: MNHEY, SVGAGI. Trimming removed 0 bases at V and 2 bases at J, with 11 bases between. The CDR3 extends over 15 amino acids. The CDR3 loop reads CASSYSPVRAYEQYF. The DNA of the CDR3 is TGTGCCAGCAGTTACTCCCCCGTGAGGGCCTACGAGCAGTACTTC.

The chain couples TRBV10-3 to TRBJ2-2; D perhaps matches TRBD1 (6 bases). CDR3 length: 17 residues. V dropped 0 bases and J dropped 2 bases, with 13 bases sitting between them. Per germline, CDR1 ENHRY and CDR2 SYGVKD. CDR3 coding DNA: TGTGCCATCAGTGAGTCGGTCCAGGGGCATAACACCGGGGAGCTGTTTTTT. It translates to CAISESVQGHNTGELFF.

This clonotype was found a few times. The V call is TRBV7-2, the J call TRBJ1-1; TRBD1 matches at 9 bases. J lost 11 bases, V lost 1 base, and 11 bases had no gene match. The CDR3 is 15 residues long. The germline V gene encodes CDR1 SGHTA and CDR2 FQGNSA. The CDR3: CASSLVAGQGGDAFF. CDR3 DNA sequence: TGTGCCAGCAGCTTAGTGGCGGGACAGGGCGGGGACGCTTTCTTT.

Here the CDR3 reads CASSLGWAGETQYF. The CDR3 bases are TGCGCCAGCAGCTTGGGTTGGGCTGGAGAGACCCAGTACTTC. This rearrangement joins TRBV5-1 to TRBJ2-5; D is unclear. V gave up 0 bases and J gave up 4 bases, with 10 bases separating them. CDR3 size: 14 residues. The germline V gene encodes CDR1 SGHRS and CDR2 YFSETQ.

CDR3 DNA: TGTGCCAGCAGCGCCCGGACTAGCGGGGGGGGGGTTGAGCAGTTCTTC. The encoded protein is CASSARTSGGGVEQFF. The rearrangement joins TRBV7-2 to TRBJ2-1; TRBD2 matches at 15 bases. Germline lookup yields CDR1 SGHTA and CDR2 FQGNSA. The CDR3 consists of 16 residues. After removal of 5 bases from V and 9 bases from J, the junction contained 8 bases not matched to a gene.

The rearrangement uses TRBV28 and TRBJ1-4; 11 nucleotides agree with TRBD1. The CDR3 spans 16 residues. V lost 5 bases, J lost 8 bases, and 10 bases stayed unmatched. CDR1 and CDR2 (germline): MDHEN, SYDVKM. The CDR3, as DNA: TGTGCCAGCAGTCCCCCCCGGACAGGGGGCGAAGAAAAACTGTTTTTT. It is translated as CASSPPRTGGEEKLFF.

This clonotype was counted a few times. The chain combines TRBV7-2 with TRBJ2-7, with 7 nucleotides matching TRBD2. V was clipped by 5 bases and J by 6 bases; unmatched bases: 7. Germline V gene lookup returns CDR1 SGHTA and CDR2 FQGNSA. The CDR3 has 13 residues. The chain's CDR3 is CASSPGLGREQYF. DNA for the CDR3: TGTGCCAGCAGCCCTGGACTAGGTCGCGAGCAGTACTTC.

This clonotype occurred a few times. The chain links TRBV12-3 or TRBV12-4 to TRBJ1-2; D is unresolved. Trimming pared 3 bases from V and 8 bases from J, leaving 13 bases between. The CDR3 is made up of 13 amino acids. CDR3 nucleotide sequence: TGTGCCAGCAGTTTTCAGGAAGGGCTCGGCTACACCTTC. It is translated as CASSFQEGLGYTF.

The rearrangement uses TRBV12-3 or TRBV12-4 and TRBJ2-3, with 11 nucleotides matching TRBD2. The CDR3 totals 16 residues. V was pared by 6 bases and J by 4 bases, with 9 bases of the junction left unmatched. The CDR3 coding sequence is TGTGCCAGCAGCCCGGGTGGGACTAGCGGCTCAGATACGCAGTATTTT. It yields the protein CASSPGGTSGSDTQYF.

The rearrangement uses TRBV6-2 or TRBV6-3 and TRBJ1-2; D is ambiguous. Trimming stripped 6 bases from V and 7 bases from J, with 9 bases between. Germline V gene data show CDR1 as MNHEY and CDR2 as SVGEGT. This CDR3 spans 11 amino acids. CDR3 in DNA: TGTGCCAGCAGCCCGGGGAGTGGCTACACCTTC. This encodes CASSPGSGYTF.

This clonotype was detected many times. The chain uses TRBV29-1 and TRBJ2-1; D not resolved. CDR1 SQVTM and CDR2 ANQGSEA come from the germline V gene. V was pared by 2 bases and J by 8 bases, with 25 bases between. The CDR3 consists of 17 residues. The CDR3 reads CSVEYWRAPFNRDEQFF. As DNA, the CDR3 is TGCAGCGTTGAATATTGGAGAGCCCCCTTCAATCGCGATGAGCAGTTCTTC.

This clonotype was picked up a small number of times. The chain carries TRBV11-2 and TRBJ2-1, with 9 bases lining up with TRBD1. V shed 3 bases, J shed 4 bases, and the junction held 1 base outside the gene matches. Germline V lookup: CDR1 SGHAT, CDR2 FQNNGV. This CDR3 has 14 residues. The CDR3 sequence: CASSFDRGYNEQFF. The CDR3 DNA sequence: TGTGCCAGCAGCTTTGACAGGGGGTACAATGAGCAGTTCTTC.

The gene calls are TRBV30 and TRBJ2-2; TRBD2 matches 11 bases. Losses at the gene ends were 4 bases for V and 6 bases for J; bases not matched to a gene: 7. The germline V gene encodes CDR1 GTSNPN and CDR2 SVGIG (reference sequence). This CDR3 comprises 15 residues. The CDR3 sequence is CAWTTSGGPPGELFF. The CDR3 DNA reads TGTGCCTGGACCACTAGCGGGGGCCCACCCGGGGAGCTGTTTTTT.

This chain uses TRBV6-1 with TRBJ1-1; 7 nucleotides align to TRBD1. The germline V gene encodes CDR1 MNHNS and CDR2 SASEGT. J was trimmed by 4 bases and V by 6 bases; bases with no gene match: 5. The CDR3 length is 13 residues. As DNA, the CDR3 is TGTGCCAGCAGCGACAGGGCTTCCACTGAAGCTTTCTTT. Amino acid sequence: CASSDRASTEAFF.

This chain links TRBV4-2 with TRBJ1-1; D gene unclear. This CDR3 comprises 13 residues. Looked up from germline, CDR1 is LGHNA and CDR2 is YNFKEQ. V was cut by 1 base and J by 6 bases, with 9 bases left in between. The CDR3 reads CASSQVSTPEAFF. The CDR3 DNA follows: TGTGCCAGCAGCCAAGTGTCCACGCCTGAAGCTTTCTTT.

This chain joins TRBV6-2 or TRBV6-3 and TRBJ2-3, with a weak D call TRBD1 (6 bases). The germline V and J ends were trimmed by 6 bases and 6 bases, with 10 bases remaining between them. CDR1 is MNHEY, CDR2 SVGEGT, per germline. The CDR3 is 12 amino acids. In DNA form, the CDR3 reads TGTGCCAGCAGGATTCAGGGGGATACGCAGTATTTT. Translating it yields CASRIQGDTQYF.

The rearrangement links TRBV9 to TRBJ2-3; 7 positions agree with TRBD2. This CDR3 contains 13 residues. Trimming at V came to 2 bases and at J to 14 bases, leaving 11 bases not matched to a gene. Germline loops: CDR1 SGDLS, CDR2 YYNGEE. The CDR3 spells CASSVGSTGRPYF. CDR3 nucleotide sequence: TGTGCCAGCAGCGTTGGCTCCACCGGGAGGCCGTATTTT. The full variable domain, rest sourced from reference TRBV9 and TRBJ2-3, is DSGVTQTPKHLITATGQRVTLRCSPRSGDLSVYWYQQSLDQGLQFLIQYYNGEERAKGNILERFSAQQFPDLHSELNLSSLELGDSALYFCASSVGSTGRPYFGPGTRLTVL.

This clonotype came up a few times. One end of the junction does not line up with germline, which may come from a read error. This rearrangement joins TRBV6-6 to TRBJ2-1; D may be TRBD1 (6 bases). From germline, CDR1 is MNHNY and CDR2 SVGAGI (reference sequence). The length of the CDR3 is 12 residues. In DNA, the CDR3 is TGTGCCAGCAGTACAGGACAGCTCGAACAGTCCTTC. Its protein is CASSTGQLEQSF.

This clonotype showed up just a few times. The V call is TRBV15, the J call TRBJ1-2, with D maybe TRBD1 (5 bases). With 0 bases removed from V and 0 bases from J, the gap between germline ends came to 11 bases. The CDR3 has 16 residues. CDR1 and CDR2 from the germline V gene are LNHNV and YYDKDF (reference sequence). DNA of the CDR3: TGTGCCACCAGCAGAGATCCCACAGGAGCTAACTATGGCTACACCTTC. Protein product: CATSRDPTGANYGYTF.